The 16 T cell receptor beta chains listed next were all sequenced from one sample in a study of blood T cell repertoires in COVID-19. Clones were read by immunoSEQ multiplex PCR, and TCRdb kept only the in-frame ones, dropping some. The sample consists of approximately 110,000 clones, roughly nine tenths of them appearing once. Sequencing was performed on peripheral blood. These TCRs come from a man aged 35-49 years with acute or convalescent COVID-19.

The chain has TRBV18 and TRBJ2-7; tentative D call: TRBD1 (6 bases). Trimming pared 4 bases from V and 4 bases from J, leaving 20 bases between. The CDR3 contains 16 residues. Germline loops: CDR1 KGHSH, CDR2 LQKENI. The CDR3 region has the DNA TGTGCCAGCTCACGAGAGAGTCAGGGGTTGGGGTACGAGCAGTACTTC. This sequence encodes CASSRESQGLGYEQYF.

The chain combines TRBV9 with TRBJ1-1, with 7 bases lining up with TRBD1. The CDR3 length is 17 residues. The V gene end was trimmed by 4 bases and the J gene end by 1 base; junction bases not matched to a gene: 13. The germline V gene has CDR1 SGDLS and CDR2 YYNGEE. CDR3 nucleotides: TGTGCCAGCAGCCCCCTTGAGGTACAGGGGACGAACACTGAAGCTTTCTTT. Its translation: CASSPLEVQGTNTEAFF. The full variable domain, completed using reference TRBV9 and TRBJ1-1, is DSGVTQTPKHLITATGQRVTLRCSPRSGDLSVYWYQQSLDQGLQFLIQYYNGEERAKGNILERFSAQQFPDLHSELNLSSLELGDSALYFCASSPLEVQGTNTEAFFGQGTRLTVV.

V gene TRBV3-1 (or the pseudogene TRBV3-2) combines with J gene TRBJ1-3, with 9 bases fitting TRBD1. J gave up 6 bases and V 3 bases, and 6 bases lay outside the gene matches. Germline loops: CDR1 LGHDT, CDR2 YNNKEL (reference sequence). CDR3 length equals 15 residues. CDR3 bases: TGTGCCAGCAGCCATACCGGGACAGGGATAAACACCATATATTTT. Its protein is CASSHTGTGINTIYF.

V is TRBV30 and J is TRBJ1-2; 7 nucleotides align to TRBD1. Germline loops: CDR1 GTSNPN, CDR2 SVGIG (reference sequence). This CDR3 is 11 amino acids long. Germline trimming cut 2 bases from V and 8 bases from J; bases unmatched to any gene: 2. The CDR3 is CAWSQQGGYTF. CDR3 in DNA: TGTGCCTGGAGTCAACAGGGGGGCTACACCTTC.

The chain has TRBV24-1 and TRBJ1-3; no firm D call. Trimming cost V 9 bases and J 0 bases, with 5 bases left between them. This CDR3 region has 12 residues. Germline V gives CDR1 KGHDR, CDR2 SFDVKD. For the CDR3, the DNA is TGTGCCACCTCAGGCTCTGGAAACACCATATATTTT. It codes for CATSGSGNTIYF.

The V and J genes are TRBV28 and TRBJ1-5, with D possibly being TRBD1 (5 bases). This CDR3 is built from 15 residues. Trimming removed 8 bases from V and 5 bases from J, with 19 bases in between. Germline V gene data show CDR1 as MDHEN and CDR2 as SYDVKM. DNA for the CDR3: TGTGCCAGCCGGAGAGAAATGGACACCCATCAGCCCCAGCATTTT. This translates into CASRREMDTHQPQHF. The complete variable domain, with remaining parts taken from reference TRBV28 and TRBJ1-5, reads DVKVTQSSRYLVKRTGEKVFLECVQDMDHENMFWYRQDPGLGLRLIYFSYDVKMKEKGDIPEGYSVSREKKERFSLILESASTNQTSMYLCASRREMDTHQPQHFGDGTRLSIL.

V usage is TRBV3-1 (or the pseudogene TRBV3-2) and J usage is TRBJ2-6; 14 nucleotides line up with TRBD2. J was trimmed by 0 bases and V by 3 bases; bases with no gene match: 1. CDR3 length: 18 residues. The V gene's germline CDR1 is LGHDT and CDR2 YNNKEL (reference sequence). The chain's CDR3 is CASSHGTSGSSGANVLTF. As DNA, the CDR3 is TGTGCCAGCAGCCACGGGACTAGCGGGAGCTCTGGGGCCAACGTCCTGACTTTC.

This clone was picked up one time. The rearrangement links TRBV2 to TRBJ2-6; D gene ambiguous. CDR1 SNHLY and CDR2 FYNNEI come from the germline V gene. V lost 6 bases to trimming and J lost 0 bases, with 6 bases between them. The CDR3 runs 14 residues. Written as DNA, the CDR3 is TGTGCCAGCAGCCCGGGCTCTGGGGCCAACGTCCTGACTTTC. Translating it yields CASSPGSGANVLTF.

The V gene is TRBV6-5, the J gene TRBJ2-5, with 9 bases aligning to TRBD2. V lost 6 bases, J lost 0 bases, and 5 bases stayed unmatched. The CDR3 covers 15 residues. Germline lookup yields CDR1 MNHEY and CDR2 SVGAGI. CDR3 in amino acids: CASRAPSGDQETQYF. CDR3 DNA: TGTGCCAGCAGAGCTCCTAGCGGGGACCAAGAGACCCAGTACTTC.

The chain links TRBV19 to TRBJ2-1; D possibly corresponds to TRBD2 (6 bases). CDR3 size: 15 residues. The germline V and J ends were trimmed by 4 bases and 6 bases, with 16 bases remaining between them. In germline, CDR1 is LNHDA, CDR2 SQIVND (reference sequence). For the CDR3, the DNA is TGTGCCAGTAGTACCCCTAAGGGACTCTCCAATGAGCAGTTCTTC. Translated: CASSTPKGLSNEQFF. Combining the CDR3 with reference TRBV19 and TRBJ2-1 gives the whole variable domain DGGITQSPKYLFRKEGQNVTLSCEQNLNHDAMYWYRQDPGQGLRLIYYSQIVNDFQKGDIAEGYSVSREKKESFPLTVTSAQKNPTAFYLCASSTPKGLSNEQFFGPGTRLTVL.

The gene calls are TRBV7-3 and TRBJ2-3, with 9 bases fitting TRBD2. The CDR3 spans 15 residues. The trim removed 1 base at V and 1 base at J, leaving 0 bases unmatched. The germline V gene encodes CDR1 SGHTA and CDR2 FQGTGA. CDR3 loop: CASSLIAGGTDTQYF. CDR3 sequence (DNA): TGTGCCAGCAGCTTAATAGCGGGGGGCACAGATACGCAGTATTTT.

The genes are TRBV5-1 and TRBJ2-3; TRBD1 agrees at 8 bases. The ends lost 3 bases at V and 2 bases at J; junction bases unmatched: 11. The CDR3 consists of 17 residues. Germline CDR1 SGHRS, CDR2 YFSETQ. Here the CDR3 reads CASSSAETGAITDTQYF. The CDR3 nucleotides are TGCGCCAGCAGCTCGGCAGAGACAGGGGCGATCACAGATACGCAGTATTTT.

The rearrangement uses TRBV6-5 and TRBJ2-1; 8 nucleotides line up with TRBD2. Looked up from germline, CDR1 is MNHEY and CDR2 is SVGAGI. Trimming removed 8 bases from V and 0 bases from J; junction bases left unmatched: 6. The CDR3 has 15 residues. The CDR3 loop reads CASPREASSYNEQFF. In nucleotides, the CDR3 is TGTGCCAGCCCGCGGGAGGCCAGCTCCTACAATGAGCAGTTCTTC.

The table lists this clone with a few counts. This chain joins TRBV5-4 and TRBJ1-6; the D is unclear. The CDR3 spans 16 residues. The V gene lost 4 bases and the J gene lost 10 bases, with 21 bases spanning the gap. CDR1 is SGHNT and CDR2 is YYREEE in the germline V gene (reference sequence). The CDR3 DNA reads TGTGCCAGCAGCATTCGGGGAATTCAGGAGGGATCACCCCTCCACTTT. Its translation is CASSIRGIQEGSPLHF.

V is TRBV19 and J is TRBJ1-5; no firm D call. Germline V gene sequence: CDR1 LNHDA, CDR2 SQIVND (reference sequence). The V end was cut by 7 bases, the J end by 0 bases, with 16 bases between. CDR3 length: 16 amino acids. In nucleotides, the CDR3 is TGTGCCAGTAAGGTCGGCGGGCCCTATAGCAATCAGCCCCAGCATTTT. Translated, it gives CASKVGGPYSNQPQHF.

The rearrangement uses TRBV19 and TRBJ2-6, with 9 nucleotides matching TRBD2. The CDR3 covers 18 residues. Germline CDR1 reads LNHDA; CDR2 reads SQIVND (reference sequence). V shed 7 bases, J shed 1 base, and the junction held 11 bases outside the gene matches. CDR3 nucleotide sequence: TGTGCCAGTACCCCCTGGCGGGGGGGGATGTCTGGGGCCAACGTCCTGACTTTC. It encodes CASTPWRGGMSGANVLTF.